Shown below are 3 T cell receptor beta chains from a single sample sequenced in a study of CXCR3-negative and CXCR3-positive naive CD8 T cells. In preparing the TRB cDNA libraries, 5' RACE with UMI labels was used. One entry per CDR3 protein, without DNA, is what TCRdb gives after re-calling the 5' RACE reads. Recorded for this sample: about 38,000 distinct CDR3 sequences. The sample consisted of memory CD8+ T cells from blood. The receptors here all came from a human donor in good health. Some clones in this sample may be carry-over from other donors' samples.

The V gene is TRBV28, the J gene TRBJ2-7; the D call of TRBD1 rests on TCRdb alone, since no DNA is present to check it. This CDR3 comprises 15 residues. Looked up from germline, CDR1 is MDHEN and CDR2 is SYDVKM. CDR3 sequence reads: CASSLSLDSLGEQYF.

The V gene is TRBV6-5, the J gene TRBJ2-6. Germline V gene lookup returns CDR1 MNHEY and CDR2 SVGAGI. The CDR3 consists of 15 residues. The CDR3 sequence: CASSQSDSGANVLTF.

The chain employs TRBV12-3 or TRBV12-4 and TRBJ1-2; TCRdb proposes TRBD1, but this gene call is untestable without DNA. The CDR3 length is 13 residues. The CDR3 reads CASSSGTSYGYTF.